This entry is about one T cell receptor beta chain. Its antigen is still unknown. This sample is part of a study of T cell responses to AZD1222 COVID-19 vaccine. The table came from immunoSEQ multiplex PCR; TCRdb's copy has only in-frame clones and leaves some out. The profile shows about 130,000 clones, about 90% of them singletons. Study outcomes and limitations: Repertoires were obtained solely post-peak T cell response. Spike regions recognized by vaccine-associated CD4 TCRs spanned the protein, led by 160-218 and 743-854. Nearly half of the spike-specific TCRs reportedly recognize variant regions that carry no mutations. Donors were chiefly white British, with a greater number of females, and clonal diversity was perhaps underestimated.

Germline V CDR1 and CDR2: LNHNV, YYDKDF (reference sequence). Trimming left V 5 bases short and J 9 bases short, with 17 bases between. The CDR3 extends over 14 amino acids. Sequencing used peripheral blood, obtained on day 0 of AZD1222 vaccination. The V gene is TRBV15, the J gene TRBJ2-1; maybe TRBD2 (6 bases). This receptor was obtained from an adult in good health. In DNA, the CDR3 is TGTGCCACCAGCGGGTGGGGGGAGCAAGGTGAGCAGTTCTTC. It is translated as CATSGWGEQGEQFF. Together with reference TRBV15 and TRBJ2-1, the CDR3 gives the full variable domain: DAMVIQNPRYQVTQFGKPVTLSCSQTLNHNVMYWYQQKSSQAPKLLFHYYDKDFNNEADTPDNFQSRRPNTSFCFLDIRSPGLGDTAMYLCATSGWGEQGEQFFGPGTRLTVL.